This TCR beta chain was obtained from a study of CD8 T cells in Susac syndrome. RNA was extracted with the RNeasy kit, and a quantity of 0.5 to 1 ug was reverse transcribed using random hexamers. One entry per CDR3 protein results from TCRdb running MiXCR on the immunoSEQ multiplex PCR reads. This table has more than 75,000 distinct CDR3 sequences, 85% to 95% appearing once. V lost 4 bases, J lost 0 bases, and 13 bases lay in between. This CDR3 region has 17 residues. Per germline, CDR1 SNHLY and CDR2 FYNNEI. The TCR sequence derives from a human donor in good health. The V and J genes are TRBV2 and TRBJ2-6; D is undetermined. The sequencing sample was made of CD8+ T cells from PBMCs. CDR3 sequence: CASSAAIKGSGANVLTF. The CDR3 DNA reads TGTGCCAGCAGTGCAGCAATAAAGGGCTCTGGGGCCAACGTCCTGACTTTC.